The sequence of this T cell receptor (beta chain) was determined in a study of T-cell reconstitution after alpha-beta-depleted transplantation in children. Trimming cost V 5 bases and J 2 bases, with 14 bases left between them. The CDR3 is 14 residues long. The V gene's germline CDR1 is GTSNPN and CDR2 SVGIG (reference sequence). Unique molecular identifiers were used to barcode this TCRbeta library. TCRdb reprocessed the PCR reads via MiXCR and lists one record per CDR3 protein. The repertoire holds 490,000 or so distinct CDR3 sequences, with approximately 12% as singletons. Material: PBMCs from the stem cell graft donor, obtained from the stem cell graft. The chain recombines TRBV30 with TRBJ2-3; tentatively, D is TRBD2 (6 bases). The TCR originated in a human donor who donated a stem cell graft to a child with combined immunodeficiency. The CDR3 here is CAWGPKRATDTQYF. As DNA, the CDR3 is TGTGCCTGGGGCCCTAAGCGGGCCACAGATACGCAGTATTTT.